The 15 T cell receptor beta chains below all came from one sample that was sequenced in a study of identical twins. TCRdb called the 5' RACE reads again in MiXCR, with one record for every CDR3 protein. Of around 220,000 distinct CDR3 sequences listed, roughly 10% are singletons. The sample comprised memory T cells sorted from blood. All receptors derive from a man between 50 and 59 years old in good health.

The sample holds many counts of this clonotype. J is TRBJ2-2 and V is TRBV10-2, with 8 bases lining up with TRBD1. Trimming removed 7 bases from V and 1 base from J; junction bases left unmatched: 2. This CDR3 is 14 amino acids long. CDR1 and CDR2 (germline): WSHSY, SAAADI. CDR3 DNA: TGCGCCAGCAAGGGACAGGTGAACACCGGGGAGCTGTTTTTT. Translation gives CASKGQVNTGELFF.

The chain joins TRBV4-3 to TRBJ2-2, with a tentative D call TRBD2 (6 bases). Per germline, CDR1 LGHNA and CDR2 YSLEER. V was shortened by 3 bases and J by 1 base, with 12 bases between the two germline ends. CDR3 length: 16 residues. The DNA for the CDR3 is TGCGCCAGCAGCCAGTCTCCGGGACTGAACACCGGGGAGCTGTTTTTT. Translated, it gives CASSQSPGLNTGELFF.

This clonotype has just a few counts. The CDR3 reads CASSRQGGSQETQYF. The CDR3 bases are TGCGCCAGCAGCCGACAGGGAGGAAGCCAAGAGACCCAGTACTTC. The V call is TRBV4-3, the J call TRBJ2-5; D might be TRBD1 (7 bases). V lost 4 bases to trimming and J lost 1 base, with 13 bases between them. This CDR3 spans 15 amino acids. Germline assignment: CDR1 LGHNA and CDR2 YSLEER.

The chain joins TRBV20-1 to TRBJ1-5; D perhaps matches TRBD1 (5 bases). The V end was cut by 6 bases, the J end by 0 bases, with 12 bases between. CDR1 and CDR2 (germline): DFQATT, SNEGSKA (reference sequence). CDR3 size: 14 residues. DNA for the CDR3: TGCAGTGCCCGTCGAGGGGCTAGCAATCAGCCCCAGCATTTT. It encodes CSARRGASNQPQHF.

This clonotype was seen more than once but under ten times. The rearrangement joins TRBV7-8 to TRBJ2-7; D unresolved. V was clipped by 5 bases and J by 3 bases, with 14 bases between them. This CDR3 region has 14 residues. Germline CDR1 is SGHVS and CDR2 is FQNEAQ. In DNA form, the CDR3 reads TGTGCCAGCAGCCTAAGACGAACGGTCTACGAGCAGTACTTC. It is translated as CASSLRRTVYEQYF.

This clonotype was counted many times. The chain uses TRBV20-1 and TRBJ1-5; 7 bases line up with TRBD1. V shed 0 bases, J shed 1 base, and the junction held 6 bases outside the gene matches. The CDR3 spans 16 residues. Germline CDR1 reads DFQATT; CDR2 reads SNEGSKA (reference sequence). CDR3 protein: CSARDYRGTSNQPQHF. CDR3 bases: TGCAGTGCTAGAGATTACAGGGGAACAAGCAATCAGCCCCAGCATTTT.

The CDR3 nucleotides read TGTGCCAGCAGCTTAGGACAGGGGATGGTGGGTTACGAGCAGTACTTC. This encodes CASSLGQGMVGYEQYF. The gene calls are TRBV7-8 and TRBJ2-7; 8 bases are a match to TRBD1. CDR1 is SGHVS, CDR2 FQNEAQ, per germline. J was trimmed by 4 bases and V by 1 base; bases with no gene match: 9. There are 16 residues in the CDR3. Complete variable domain (other parts from reference TRBV7-8 and TRBJ2-7): GAGVSQSPRYKVAKRGQDVALRCDPISGHVSLFWYQQALGQGPEFLTYFQNEAQLDKSGLPSDRFFAERPEGSVSTLKIQRTQQEDSAVYLCASSLGQGMVGYEQYFGPGTRLTVT.

This clonotype has a count of ten or more. This chain uses TRBV7-2 with TRBJ1-2; unclear D gene. Germline V gene data show CDR1 as SGHTA and CDR2 as FQGNSA. The V end lost 0 bases, the J end lost 3 bases, and 5 bases lay between the germline ends. The CDR3 contains 13 residues. CDR3 protein: CASSLANDYGYTF. CDR3 coding DNA: TGTGCCAGCAGCTTAGCCAACGACTATGGCTACACCTTC.

This chain uses TRBV5-5 with TRBJ2-1, with 12 bases that match TRBD1. The CDR3 covers 16 residues. Germline CDR1 reads SGHKS; CDR2 reads YYEKEE (reference sequence). With V trimmed by 3 bases and J by 8 bases, 9 bases remained unmatched. This CDR3 reads CASSWTTGQGAYEQFF. CDR3 nucleotide sequence: TGTGCCAGCAGCTGGACCACGGGACAGGGGGCGTATGAGCAGTTCTTC.

This clonotype was detected a few times. This sequence joins TRBV20-1 and TRBJ2-7, with D possibly being TRBD1 (5 bases). This CDR3 comprises 14 residues. V was shortened by 0 bases and J by 0 bases, with 9 bases between the two germline ends. Germline CDR1 and CDR2: DFQATT and SNEGSKA (reference sequence). The CDR3 protein is CSARDLQDSYEQYF. The CDR3 region has the DNA TGCAGTGCTAGAGATTTACAGGACTCCTACGAGCAGTACTTC.

This chain uses TRBV28 with TRBJ1-1, with TRBD1 matching 7 bases. Trimming cost V 6 bases and J 7 bases; bases outside gene matches: 11. From germline, CDR1 is MDHEN and CDR2 SYDVKM. The CDR3 consists of 14 residues. The DNA of the CDR3 is TGTGCCAGCAGCTCGGACAGGTTGTCAATTGAAGCTTTCTTT. This encodes CASSSDRLSIEAFF.

This clonotype was detected a few times. The J gene is TRBJ2-3, the V gene TRBV29-1; the match to TRBD2 covers 9 bases. The CDR3 has 15 amino acids. The germline V gene has CDR1 SQVTM and CDR2 ANQGSEA. Germline trimming cut 4 bases from V and 0 bases from J; bases unmatched to any gene: 5. The CDR3 region is CSVGGGAPSTDTQYF. CDR3 in DNA: TGCAGCGTTGGCGGGGGGGCTCCAAGCACAGATACGCAGTATTTT.

This clonotype was detected ten times or more. The CDR3 bases are TGCAGTGCTAGATCAGCCCCCCGCGGGGCCGGGGAGCTGTTTTTT. Translating it yields CSARSAPRGAGELFF. The V call is TRBV20-1, the J call TRBJ2-2; weak D call: TRBD2 (6 bases). In germline, CDR1 is DFQATT, CDR2 SNEGSKA (reference sequence). This CDR3 is 15 amino acids long. The V end was cut by 2 bases, the J end by 6 bases, with 16 bases between.

This clonotype was observed many times. The V gene is TRBV10-2, the J gene TRBJ1-1, with D hard to call. In germline, CDR1 is WSHSY, CDR2 SAAADI. The CDR3 covers 12 residues. Trimming stripped 0 bases from V and 7 bases from J, with 6 bases between. The CDR3 region is CASSESRSEAFF. CDR3 bases: TGCGCCAGCAGTGAGTCGCGAAGTGAAGCTTTCTTT.

At least ten counts were recorded for this clonotype. The chain employs TRBV20-1 and TRBJ1-1; TRBD1 might be the D (6 bases). The CDR3 runs to 14 residues. Looked up from germline, CDR1 is DFQATT and CDR2 is SNEGSKA (reference sequence). The V and J ends lost 2 bases and 3 bases respectively, with 13 bases between them. The CDR3 is CSARPSTGHTEAFF. For the CDR3, the DNA is TGCAGTGCTAGACCCTCGACAGGTCACACTGAAGCTTTCTTT.